Below are 8 T cell receptor beta chains sequenced from a single sample in a study of T cells after posttransplantation cyclophosphamide. The data were produced by immunoSEQ multiplex PCR, yet TCRdb's version contains in-frame clones alone and is incomplete. The sample has 35,000 to 50,000 clones; 90% are singletons. A marrow graft followed busulfan-fludarabine conditioning, with cyclophosphamide on days +3 and +4. Sequenced here: PBMCs, sampled 55 to 70 days after allogeneic stem cell transplant with posttransplant cyclophosphamide. The receptors shown here come from a male patient between 55 and 70 years old who received an allogeneic stem cell transplant from a related donor and was CMV-positive. The graft donor may account for some of the T cells.

CDR3 in amino acids: CSAFAGNTIYF. The CDR3 DNA follows: TGCAGTGCTTTCGCTGGAAACACCATATATTTT. The V and J genes are TRBV20-1 and TRBJ1-3; D unclear. This CDR3 region has 11 residues. Trimming cost V 5 bases and J 2 bases, with 4 bases left between them. Germline CDR1 DFQATT, CDR2 SNEGSKA (reference sequence).

The chain uses TRBV12-5 and TRBJ1-5; TRBD1 aligns across 10 bases. Germline V gene data show CDR1 as LGHNT and CDR2 as FRNRAP. Unmatched junction bases numbered 1, after V lost 4 bases and J lost 7 bases. The CDR3 contains 13 residues. The CDR3 DNA reads as TGTGCTAGTGGTTGGGACAGGGGCCAGCCCCAGCATTTT. It is translated as CASGWDRGQPQHF.

This clone was counted a few times. The rearrangement joins TRBV6-5 to TRBJ1-1; D remains unclear. The germline gives CDR1 MNHEY, CDR2 SVGAGI. The ends were cut back, 0 bases at V and 3 bases at J, with 11 bases in the middle. The CDR3 has 15 amino acids. The CDR3 reads CASSYSVVADTEAFF. The DNA for the CDR3 is TGTGCCAGCAGTTACTCGGTGGTAGCGGACACTGAAGCTTTCTTT.

This chain connects TRBV6-1 to TRBJ1-1, with D possibly matching TRBD1 (5 bases). There are 15 residues in the CDR3. Germline assignment: CDR1 MNHNS and CDR2 SASEGT. V was shortened by 2 bases and J by 5 bases, with 15 bases between the two germline ends. Written as DNA, the CDR3 is TGTGCCAGCAGTGAATGGTGGGGGGGGAGGACTGAAGCTTTCTTT. Encoded protein: CASSEWWGGRTEAFF.

The chain uses TRBV30 and TRBJ2-5; weak D call: TRBD2 (6 bases). CDR3 size: 11 residues. Trimming cost V 3 bases and J 4 bases, with 6 bases left between them. Germline CDR1 GTSNPN, CDR2 SVGIG (reference sequence). In DNA, the CDR3 is TGTGCCTGGAGCGGGGGAGAGACCCAGTACTTC. This translates into CAWSGGETQYF. Using reference TRBV30 and TRBJ2-5 for the parts outside the CDR3, the full variable domain is SQTIHQWPATLVQPVGSPLSLECTVEGTSNPNLYWYRQAAGRGLQLLFYSVGIGQISSEVPQNLSASRPQDRQFILSSKKLLLSDSGFYLCAWSGGETQYFGPGTRLLVL.

The chain uses TRBV5-1 and TRBJ1-2, with D hard to call. The V end was cut by 0 bases, the J end by 6 bases, with 15 bases between. The CDR3 runs 15 residues. The germline gives CDR1 SGHRS, CDR2 YFSETQ. CDR3 DNA: TGCGCCAGCAGCTTGGCCTCTGCAGGTCAAGATGGCTACACCTTC. Its translation is CASSLASAGQDGYTF.

The rearrangement links TRBV4-1 to TRBJ2-6; a weak D match, TRBD1 (5 bases). The CDR3 has 14 amino acids. CDR1 and CDR2 from the germline V gene are MGHRA and YSYEKL. Between the trimmed V and J ends, which lost 6 bases and 4 bases, there was a span of 10 bases. CDR3 protein: CASRGDVGANVLTF. The DNA of the CDR3 is TGCGCCAGCAGAGGGGATGTAGGGGCCAACGTCCTGACTTTC.

Turning to this clone: At one end the junction does not follow the germline gene, possibly because of a read error. V is TRBV2 and J is TRBJ2-4; 7 bases fit TRBD2. This CDR3 is built from 13 residues. CDR1 and CDR2 (germline): SNHLY, FYNNEI. As DNA, the CDR3 is TGTGCCAGCAGCCCCGATGGAGAGCGGGGTAGACACTTC. Translation gives CASSPDGERGRHF. Complete variable domain (other parts from reference TRBV2 and TRBJ2-4): EPEVTQTPSHQVTQMGQEVILRCVPISNHLYFYWYRQILGQKVEFLVSFYNNEISEKSEIFDDQFSVERPDGSNFTLKIRSTKLEDSAMYFCASSPDGERGRHFGAGTRLSVL.